These T cell receptor beta chains were read from a single sample in a study of T cell repertoires in cytomegalovirus infection. TCRdb re-called the reads with MiXCR, one entry per CDR3 protein. The sample lists around 210,000 distinct CDR3 sequences; 5% to 8.5% were seen once. Sequencing was carried out using PBMCs. The receptors were gathered from a human donor in good health (CMV status not recorded). Some clones in this sample may be carry-over from other donors' samples. Each CDR3 is given with its conserved first and last residue. The D gene is left open where the match is weak. Clone size, where shown, is once, few, many, or a class for clones that have expanded.

V	D	J	size	DNA	CDR3
TRBV5-1	-	TRBJ1-1	many	TGCGCCAGCAGCTTGGGGGACCTACCTAACACTGAAGCTTTCTTT	CASSLGDLPNTEAFF
TRBV7-2	-	TRBJ2-7	many	TGTGCCAGCAGCTCACCGGCTATATCCTACGAGCAGTACTTC	CASSSPAISYEQYF
TRBV29-1	TRBD2	TRBJ2-3	few	TGCAGCGTTGGGATAGGACTAGCGGGGGGGCCATTCGCAGATACGCAGTATTTT	CSVGIGLAGGPFADTQYF
TRBV28	-	TRBJ2-3	many	TGTGCCAGCAGTTCCTCTGGGGCAGGGGCCACAGATACGCAGTATTTT	CASSSSGAGATDTQYF
TRBV28	-	TRBJ1-2	many	TGTGCCAGCAGCGCGACAGGCCCTGAGGGCTACACCTTC	CASSATGPEGYTF
TRBV20-1	-	TRBJ2-3	many	TGCAGTGCAAGGGACGGCACAGATACGCAGTATTTT	CSARDGTDTQYF
TRBV5-1	-	TRBJ2-2	many	TGCGCCAGCAGCTTGCCGGGGTCGGGCACCGGGGAGCTGTTTTTT	CASSLPGSGTGELFF
TRBV7-2	-	TRBJ1-5	many	TGTGCCAGCAGCTTGGAAGGGGGGCGTTCGCCCCAGCATTTT	CASSLEGGRSPQHF
TRBV4-2	-	TRBJ1-5	many	TGTGCCAGCAGCCAACCCGGACAGATAGATCAGCCCCAGCATTTT	CASSQPGQIDQPQHF
TRBV20-1	TRBD1	TRBJ1-5	-	TGCAGTGCTAGAGATCAAGGCAGGGGGACTCAGCCCCAGCATTTT	CSARDQGRGTQPQHF
TRBV5-1	-	TRBJ2-1	many	TGCGCCAGCAGCTTTTTTTGGACGAACAATGAGCAGTTCTTC	CASSFFWTNNEQFF
TRBV7-2	TRBD1	TRBJ1-4	many	TGTGCCAGCAGTTCCGGACAGGGCGATAATGAAAAACTGTTTTTT	CASSSGQGDNEKLFF
TRBV7-9	TRBD2	TRBJ2-5	many	TGTGCCAGCAGCCTCGCGGGGGGGATCCAAGAGACCCAGTACTTC	CASSLAGGIQETQYF
TRBV29-1	TRBD1	TRBJ1-5	few	TGCAGCGTCCGCGGACAGGGCGATCAGCCCCAGCATTTT	CSVRGQGDQPQHF
TRBV14	TRBD1	TRBJ1-1	few	TGTGCCAGCAGTCCTTGGACAGGGGGCAGGGGAGCTGAAGCTTTCTTT	CASSPWTGGRGAEAFF
TRBV7-2	TRBD1	TRBJ1-3	many	TGTGCCAGCAGCCGCGGGACAGGGGGAAAAGGAAACACCATATATTTT	CASSRGTGGKGNTIYF
TRBV7-2	TRBD1	TRBJ1-1	many	TGTGCCAGCAGCCAATCTCGGGACAGGCAAGCTTTCTTT	CASSQSRDRQAFF
TRBV6-2/TRBV6-3	-	TRBJ2-1	many	TGTGCCAGCAGGAATAGGGGTGAGCAGTTCTTC	CASRNRGEQFF
TRBV2	TRBD2	TRBJ2-5	-	TGTGCCAGCAGTTCGAGCGGGGGGCTTCGGGAGACCCAGTACTTC	CASSSSGGLRETQYF
TRBV5-1	-	TRBJ2-5	many	TGCGCCAGCAGCGGGGCCGGGGGTCAAGAGACCCAGTACTTC	CASSGAGGQETQYF
TRBV20-1	-	TRBJ2-5	many	TGCAGTGCTAGCTCAATCTCAGGGGTCGCAGAGACCCAGTACTTC	CSASSISGVAETQYF
TRBV7-9	-	TRBJ2-7	-	TGTGCCAGCAGCCTCAGTGGGAACGTCGAGCAGTACTTC	CASSLSGNVEQYF
TRBV6-2/TRBV6-3	TRBD1	TRBJ1-1	many	TGTGCCAGCACCTACTCGGCAGGGGGCTACGTGAACACTGAAGCTTTCTTT	CASTYSAGGYVNTEAFF
TRBV7-2	-	TRBJ2-5	many	TGTGCCAGCAGCTTAGTTTCACTAGATTGGGGAGAGACCCAGTACTTC	CASSLVSLDWGETQYF
TRBV28	TRBD1	TRBJ2-7	-	TGTGCCAGCATGAGGGACAGGGTATCCTACGAGCAGTACTTC	CASMRDRVSYEQYF
TRBV20-1	-	TRBJ2-1	few	TGCAGTGCTAGTATCCCCACCCTCGGGGTGGGTAGAAAAAATGAGCAGTTCTTC	CSASIPTLGVGRKNEQFF
TRBV6-2/TRBV6-3	-	TRBJ1-5	many	TGTGCCAGCAGCCCGACTCGACTCGTACATCAGCCCCAGCATTTT	CASSPTRLVHQPQHF
TRBV29-1	-	TRBJ2-1	many	TGCAGCGTTGAAGATCAGCCAGGGACCTACAATGAGCAGTTCTTC	CSVEDQPGTYNEQFF
TRBV30	-	TRBJ2-7	many	TGTGCCTGGACAGGGGTTGGCCCGATCTACGAGCAGTACTTC	CAWTGVGPIYEQYF
TRBV29-1	-	TRBJ1-3	many	TGCAGCGTTGCAGGCAGCCTCGGAAACACCATATATTTT	CSVAGSLGNTIYF
TRBV3-1	-	TRBJ2-3	few	TGTGCCAGCAGCCAAGAGGACCGGCTGAACACAGATACGCAGTATTTT	CASSQEDRLNTDTQYF
TRBV11-2	TRBD2	TRBJ2-4	many	TGTGCCAGCAGCGCCCTAGCGGGGGGGCGTAAAGCCAAAAACATTCAGTACTTC	CASSALAGGRKAKNIQYF
TRBV20-1	-	TRBJ1-1	-	TGCAGTGCTAGAGAGTCCTTTCGGGGGGCTTTCTTT	CSARESFRGAFF
TRBV28	-	TRBJ2-7	many	TGTGCCAGCAGTTGGTTAGGGGGACACGAGCAGTACTTC	CASSWLGGHEQYF
TRBV7-9	TRBD1	TRBJ1-4	many	TGTGCCAGCAGCTTCTACAGGGGAACTAATGAAAAACTGTTTTTT	CASSFYRGTNEKLFF
TRBV5-1	TRBD2	TRBJ2-7	many	TGCGCCAGCAGCTCACAACCGGGACTAGCGGGGGGTGTGATCTACGAGCAGTACTTC	CASSSQPGLAGGVIYEQYF
TRBV20-1	-	TRBJ2-3	-	TGCAGTGCTAGAAGGACTACGCGGACAGATACGCAGTATTTT	CSARRTTRTDTQYF
TRBV12-3/TRBV12-4	-	TRBJ1-1	many	TGTGCCAGCAGTTCGGGGGGAGTCACTGAAGCTTTCTTT	CASSSGGVTEAFF
TRBV4-3	-	TRBJ2-6	-	TGCGCCAGCAGCCAAGACAGGGGGGCCAACGTCCTGACTTTC	CASSQDRGANVLTF
TRBV5-1	-	TRBJ2-2	-	TGCGCCAGCAGCTTGGAAAGTCCGAACACCGGGGAGCTGTTTTTT	CASSLESPNTGELFF
TRBV12-3/TRBV12-4	-	TRBJ1-6	many	TGTGCCAGCAGTTTAATCAGGGGTTCACCCCTCCACTTT	CASSLIRGSPLHF
TRBV7-9	-	TRBJ1-2	many	TGTGCCAGCAGCCCTAGACAGGTAGCTAACTATGGCTACACCTTC	CASSPRQVANYGYTF
TRBV12-3/TRBV12-4	TRBD1	TRBJ1-6	-	TGTGCCAGCAGTTTGGAGGCCGGGACAGGGCACAATTCACCCCTCCACTTT	CASSLEAGTGHNSPLHF
TRBV20-1	TRBD1	TRBJ2-5	many	TGCAGTGCTCCCGACAGGGTGTCAGAGACCCAGTACTTC	CSAPDRVSETQYF
TRBV7-2	TRBD1	TRBJ2-7	many	TGTGCCAGCAGTCTCAACCCGACAGGGCGAGGATACGAGCAGTACTTC	CASSLNPTGRGYEQYF
TRBV6-2/TRBV6-3	-	TRBJ2-2	many	TGTGCCAGCTCCGGGGCCACGAACACCGGGGAGCTGTTTTTT	CASSGATNTGELFF
TRBV29-1	TRBD1	TRBJ2-7	-	TGCAGCGTTGAAGAGGGATCGGGACAGTCTTACGAGCAGTACTTC	CSVEEGSGQSYEQYF
TRBV30	-	TRBJ1-1	-	TGTGCCTGGAGCGAGACAGTGAACACTGAAGCTTTCTTT	CAWSETVNTEAFF
TRBV7-9	-	TRBJ1-5	-	TGTGCCAGCAGCCCGCCCTCCGGTCAGCCCCAGCATTTT	CASSPPSGQPQHF
TRBV12-5	TRBD1	TRBJ2-3	-	TGTGCTAGTGGTTTTTTTAACCGGGACAGGGGGCATACGCAGTATTTT	CASGFFNRDRGHTQYF
TRBV20-1	-	TRBJ1-4	many	TGCAGTGTTCGGGGGGCTAATGAAAAACTGTTTTTT	CSVRGANEKLFF
TRBV7-2	-	TRBJ2-7	many	TGTGCCAGCGGGGGTCGAAGCTCCTACGAGCAGTACTTC	CASGGRSSYEQYF